This T cell receptor beta chain is drawn from a study of control samples from healthy donors and cancer patients. Here immunoSEQ multiplex PCR was the method, and the copy in TCRdb shows in-frame clones only, minus some. The table lists about 140,000 clones, around 94% of them singletons. Trimming left V 4 bases short and J 0 bases short, with 11 bases between. The germline V gene encodes CDR1 SGHTS and CDR2 YDEGEE. The CDR3 contains 15 residues. The V and J genes are TRBV5-8 and TRBJ2-1, with D perhaps matching TRBD2 (6 bases). The sequenced sample was blood. The sequence derives from a middle-aged man in good health. CDR3 residues: CASSPGSVSYNEQFF. For the CDR3, the DNA is TGTGCCAGCAGCCCCGGGAGTGTCTCCTACAATGAGCAGTTCTTC.